This T cell receptor beta chain was sequenced in a study of T cell changes during pregnancy in multiple sclerosis. The CDR3 covers 15 residues. Germline V lookup: CDR1 LNHNV, CDR2 YYDKDF (reference sequence). Trimming removed 0 bases from V and 4 bases from J, with 12 bases in between. The assay was immunoSEQ multiplex PCR, and TCRdb's table has in-frame clones only and misses some. The sample consists of just under 65,000 clones, roughly 91% of them appearing once. The receptor comes from a female donor in good health, enrolled as a control in a pregnancy study. V and J are TRBV15 and TRBJ1-2; D ambiguous. Sequenced here: peripheral blood, sampled after pregnancy. The CDR3 reads CATSRDPTEFYGYTF. The DNA for the CDR3 is TGTGCCACCAGCAGAGATCCCACAGAGTTCTATGGCTACACCTTC.